The 9 T cell receptor beta chains below all came from one sample that was sequenced in a study of shared clonotypes between healthy human individuals. Clones were sequenced by immunoSEQ multiplex PCR, and TCRdb holds only the in-frame ones, with some missing. The repertoire has some 1.1 million clones, around 77% of them found once; the top ten carry roughly 0.83%. The specimen was memory CD4+ T cells from PBMCs. Subset: CD45RA-negative fraction. The receptors were sampled from a young man in good health. Some clones in this sample may be carry-over from other donors' samples.

The chain joins TRBV5-4 to TRBJ2-5, with 7 bases matching TRBD1. Germline V gene lookup returns CDR1 SGHNT and CDR2 YYREEE (reference sequence). V lost 4 bases and J lost 1; bases outside the gene matches: 7. CDR3 length: 15 amino acids. In nucleotides, the CDR3 is TGTGCCAGCAGCAAAAGGGGACAGATCCAAGAGACCCAGTACTTC. This translates into CASSKRGQIQETQYF.

The gene calls are TRBV7-6 and TRBJ1-1; D unresolved. The CDR3 extends over 16 amino acids. V lost 4 bases, J lost 3 bases, and 18 bases lay in between. Germline lookup yields CDR1 SGHVS and CDR2 FNYEAQ. This CDR3 reads CASSSLGSRTYTEAFF. The CDR3 DNA is TGTGCCAGCAGCTCACTGGGAAGTCGGACCTACACTGAAGCTTTCTTT.

The chain joins TRBV5-1 to TRBJ2-1; D is unclear. Germline assignment: CDR1 SGHRS and CDR2 YFSETQ. CDR3 length: 17 amino acids. V shed 1 base and J shed 6 bases, with 20 bases lying between them. Written as DNA, the CDR3 is TGCGCCAGCAGCTTGTCCGTTCCTTCCATAACGGGCAATGAGCAGTTCTTC. Translated: CASSLSVPSITGNEQFF.

The V gene is TRBV5-1, the J gene TRBJ2-3, with 9 nucleotides matching TRBD2. Germline assignment: CDR1 SGHRS and CDR2 YFSETQ. V lost 3 bases and J lost 6; bases outside the gene matches: 11. The CDR3 has 16 residues. This chain's CDR3 is CASSWPGVAGVDTQYF. The CDR3 coding sequence is TGCGCCAGCAGCTGGCCGGGGGTAGCGGGAGTGGATACGCAGTATTTT.

This chain joins TRBV7-9 and TRBJ2-7; D may be TRBD2 (6 bases). Germline V gives CDR1 SEHNR, CDR2 FQNEAQ (reference sequence). Trimming took 2 bases from V and 2 from J, leaving 10 bases between them. This CDR3 contains 14 residues. CDR3 nucleotide sequence: TGTGCCAGCAGCTTATTGGGACTTCCCTACGAGCAGTACTTC. Amino acid sequence: CASSLLGLPYEQYF.

A single count supports this clone. The gene calls are TRBV18 and TRBJ2-5; D gene unclear. CDR1 KGHSH and CDR2 LQKENI come from the germline V gene. The CDR3 has 11 amino acids. The germline V and J ends were trimmed by 9 bases and 2 bases, with 7 bases remaining between them. The CDR3 reads CASTAQETQYF. For the CDR3, the DNA is TGTGCCAGTACAGCTCAAGAGACCCAGTACTTC.

The V and J genes are TRBV4-3 and TRBJ1-2; D gene uncertain. The CDR3 is 16 residues long. Germline loops: CDR1 LGHNA, CDR2 YSLEER. The germline V and J ends were trimmed by 0 bases and 0 bases, with 11 bases remaining between them. CDR3 protein: CASSQDWAVTNYGYTF. For the CDR3, the DNA is TGCGCCAGCAGCCAAGATTGGGCCGTTACTAACTATGGCTACACCTTC.

This clone was observed once. The gene calls are TRBV9 and TRBJ2-2, with unresolved D. The CDR3 has 13 amino acids. From germline, CDR1 is SGDLS and CDR2 YYNGEE. V lost 3 bases to trimming and J lost 3 bases, with 6 bases between them. CDR3 sequence reads: CASSASHTGELFF. The CDR3 bases are TGTGCCAGCAGCGCGTCGCACACCGGGGAGCTGTTTTTT.

The rearrangement links TRBV28 to TRBJ2-5; D gene ambiguous. Germline V CDR1 and CDR2: MDHEN, SYDVKM. Trimming took off 10 bases at V and 7 bases at J, with 16 bases between the two ends. The CDR3 loop spans 12 amino acids. The CDR3 sequence: CATLGVWGTQYF. The CDR3 DNA reads TGTGCCACCCTGGGCGTATGGGGGACCCAGTACTTC. Full variable domain (missing parts from reference TRBV28 and TRBJ2-5): DVKVTQSSRYLVKRTGEKVFLECVQDMDHENMFWYRQDPGLGLRLIYFSYDVKMKEKGDIPEGYSVSREKKERFSLILESASTNQTSMYLCATLGVWGTQYFGPGTRLLVL.